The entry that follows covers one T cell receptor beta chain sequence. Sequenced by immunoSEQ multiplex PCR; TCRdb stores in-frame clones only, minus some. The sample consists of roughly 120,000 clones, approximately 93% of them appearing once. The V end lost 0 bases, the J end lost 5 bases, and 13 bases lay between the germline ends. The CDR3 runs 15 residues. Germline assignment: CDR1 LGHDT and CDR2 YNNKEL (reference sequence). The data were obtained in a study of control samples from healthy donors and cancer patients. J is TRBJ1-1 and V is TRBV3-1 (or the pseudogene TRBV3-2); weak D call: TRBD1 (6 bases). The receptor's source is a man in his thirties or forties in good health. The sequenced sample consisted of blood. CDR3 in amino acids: CASSQDIGGGTEAFF. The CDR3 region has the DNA TGTGCCAGCAGCCAAGATATTGGAGGGGGGACTGAAGCTTTCTTT.